Following are 16 T cell receptor beta chains from one sample sequenced in a study of cytomegalovirus exposure and HLA in healthy donors. Primers for the PCR totalled 60 Vbeta and 13 Jbeta. Generated by immunoSEQ multiplex PCR, the TCRdb table keeps only in-frame clones and is missing some. The sample is made up of 40,000 or so clones, and the top ten hold more than 3% of it. The sequenced sample was PBMCs. These receptors all stem from a woman in her 30s in good health and CMV-seropositive.

The chain is built from TRBV27 and TRBJ1-6; D call uncertain. Germline V CDR1 and CDR2: MNHEY, SMNVEV (reference sequence). There are 17 residues in the CDR3. With 5 bases removed from V and 3 bases from J, the gap between germline ends came to 17 bases. CDR3 sequence: CASSPAGFPFYNSPLHF. The CDR3 DNA sequence: TGTGCCAGCAGTCCCGCAGGCTTCCCGTTCTATAATTCACCCCTCCACTTT.

The chain employs TRBV6-5 and TRBJ2-7; D not certain. The germline V gene encodes CDR1 MNHEY and CDR2 SVGAGI. V was pared by 2 bases and J by 4 bases, with 6 bases between. CDR3 length: 12 amino acids. In DNA form, the CDR3 reads TGTGCCAGCAGTTACGGCTTATACGAGCAGTACTTC. This encodes CASSYGLYEQYF.

V is TRBV6-5 and J is TRBJ2-3; D is perhaps TRBD1 (6 bases). Deletions cut 2 bases from V and 6 bases from J, with 12 bases between. The germline V gene encodes CDR1 MNHEY and CDR2 SVGAGI. The CDR3 covers 14 residues. In nucleotides, the CDR3 is TGTGCCAGCAGTTACGCTGATACAGGGGATACGCAGTATTTT. Encoded protein: CASSYADTGDTQYF.

The V gene is TRBV19, the J gene TRBJ2-3; TRBD1 agrees at 11 bases. Looked up from germline, CDR1 is LNHDA and CDR2 is SQIVND (reference sequence). Trimming cost V 4 bases and J 2 bases; bases outside gene matches: 8. The CDR3 extends over 17 amino acids. This CDR3 is CASSTTGQGVLTDTQYF. The CDR3 bases are TGTGCCAGTAGTACGACGGGACAGGGGGTTCTCACAGATACGCAGTATTTT.

This chain links TRBV7-9 with TRBJ1-5; D remains ambiguous. V was shortened by 1 base and J by 3 bases, with 10 bases between the two germline ends. The germline V gene encodes CDR1 SEHNR and CDR2 FQNEAQ (reference sequence). The CDR3 consists of 15 residues. The CDR3 nucleotides are TGTGCCAGCAGCTTAGAGAGCGGGCCCAATCAGCCCCAGCATTTT. Translated, it gives CASSLESGPNQPQHF.

The V gene is TRBV5-1, the J gene TRBJ2-1; TRBD2 agrees at 10 bases. The CDR3 is 15 amino acids. Trimming removed 1 base from V and 8 bases from J; junction bases left unmatched: 6. Germline V gives CDR1 SGHRS, CDR2 YFSETQ. The CDR3 region has the DNA TGCGCCAGCAGCTTGCCCAGCGGGGGGGCCGATGAGCAGTTCTTC. Translation gives CASSLPSGGADEQFF. Combining the CDR3 with reference TRBV5-1 and TRBJ2-1 gives the whole variable domain KAGVTQTPRYLIKTRGQQVTLSCSPISGHRSVSWYQQTPGQGLQFLFEYFSETQRNKGNFPGRFSGRQFSNSRSEMNVSTLELGDSALYLCASSLPSGGADEQFFGPGTRLTVL.

The V gene is TRBV19, the J gene TRBJ1-4; D is unclear. This CDR3 has 15 residues. Germline assignment: CDR1 LNHDA and CDR2 SQIVND (reference sequence). V was pared by 8 bases and J by 3 bases, with 16 bases between. As DNA, the CDR3 is TGTGCCAGTGCCAAGGGCAGGAGGTCTAATGAAAAACTGTTTTTT. It yields the protein CASAKGRRSNEKLFF.

This chain uses TRBV12-2 with TRBJ2-5; no DNA check was done on the table's D call, TRBD2. TRBV12-2 has pseudogene status. The CDR3 has 16 residues. The CDR3 reads CASRLAPGGVKETQYF. The CDR3 nucleotides are TGTGCAAGTCGCTTAGCGCCTGGCGGTGTGAAAGAGACCCAGTACTTC.

The chain links TRBV30 to TRBJ2-7, with 8 bases that match TRBD1. V lost 3 bases and J lost 2; bases outside the gene matches: 3. This CDR3 is built from 13 residues. CDR1 and CDR2 (germline): GTSNPN, SVGIG (reference sequence). CDR3 nucleotide sequence: TGTGCCTGGAGCAAGGGACAGGCCTACGAGCAGTACTTC. This gives the protein CAWSKGQAYEQYF. The variable domain in full, completed from reference TRBV30 and TRBJ2-7, reads SQTIHQWPATLVQPVGSPLSLECTVEGTSNPNLYWYRQAAGRGLQLLFYSVGIGQISSEVPQNLSASRPQDRQFILSSKKLLLSDSGFYLCAWSKGQAYEQYFGPGTRLTVT.

The chain joins TRBV2 to TRBJ1-1; 7 nucleotides agree with TRBD1. After removal of 4 bases from V and 7 bases from J, the junction contained 6 bases not matched to a gene. The CDR3 runs to 13 residues. Germline loops: CDR1 SNHLY, CDR2 FYNNEI. DNA of the CDR3: TGTGCCAGCAGTGCCGGGACAGTCCTTGAAGCTTTCTTT. Translating it yields CASSAGTVLEAFF.

V is TRBV4-1 and J is TRBJ2-5; D call uncertain. V lost 6 bases and J 4 bases, leaving 12 bases between the germline ends. CDR1 MGHRA and CDR2 YSYEKL come from the germline V gene. The CDR3 length is 13 residues. CDR3 protein: CASSRVFLETQYF. CDR3 DNA sequence: TGCGCCAGCAGTCGGGTCTTTTTAGAGACCCAGTACTTC.

The CDR3 reads CASSPLAGSGTGELFF. The CDR3 nucleotides read TGTGCCAGCTCACCATTGGCAGGAAGTGGAACCGGGGAGCTGTTTTTT. The chain uses TRBV18 and TRBJ2-2; D is unclear. Trimming stripped 2 bases from V and 5 bases from J, with 15 bases between. The CDR3 loop spans 16 amino acids. Germline V CDR1 and CDR2: KGHSH, LQKENI. The entire variable domain, with the rest obtained from reference TRBV18 and TRBJ2-2, is as follows: NAGVMQNPRHLVRRRGQEARLRCSPMKGHSHVYWYRQLPEEGLKFMVYLQKENIIDESGMPKERFSAEFPKEGPSILRIQQVVRGDSAAYFCASSPLAGSGTGELFFGEGSRLTVL.

V gene TRBV5-8 combines with J gene TRBJ1-2, with a possible D match to TRBD1 (6 bases). V was shortened by 1 base and J by 5 bases, with 12 bases between the two germline ends. Germline CDR1 is SGHTS and CDR2 is YDEGEE. CDR3 length: 14 residues. The CDR3 bases are TGTGCCAGCAGCTTGCACAGGGTAGGGTATGGCTACACCTTC. This gives the protein CASSLHRVGYGYTF.

The chain joins TRBV11-1 to TRBJ2-1; maybe TRBD1 (6 bases). Per germline, CDR1 SGHAT and CDR2 FQDESV (reference sequence). Trimming removed 5 bases at V and 0 bases at J, with 11 bases between. The CDR3 consists of 15 residues. CDR3 sequence: CASSPQGSSYNEQFF. The CDR3 nucleotides read TGTGCCAGCAGCCCACAGGGCAGCTCCTACAATGAGCAGTTCTTC.

The chain is built from TRBV7-2 and TRBJ2-7; D remains unclear. The germline gives CDR1 SGHTA, CDR2 FQGNSA. Trimming removed 6 bases from V and 6 bases from J, with 9 bases in between. This CDR3 contains 11 residues. The CDR3 protein is CASRKNSEQYF. The CDR3 DNA reads TGTGCCAGCAGAAAGAACAGCGAGCAGTACTTC.

This chain uses TRBV6-1 with TRBJ1-2, with TRBD1 matching 7 bases. V shed 0 bases, J shed 7 bases, and the junction held 5 bases outside the gene matches. This CDR3 is 14 amino acids long. Germline CDR1 reads MNHNS; CDR2 reads SASEGT. DNA of the CDR3: TGTGCCAGCAGTGAAGCGGTGTCAGGGGGTGGCTACACCTTC. This translates into CASSEAVSGGGYTF.